This note documents a single T cell receptor (beta chain) sequence. Its cognate antigen is unknown. A much larger clone lies a single base off, so this may be a read error. The data stem from a study of tumor-infiltrating lymphocytes in primary liver carcinoma. Study context: Every sample contained roughly 3.65 to 8 million productive TCRbeta reads, and these numbers were similar from one tissue type to another.

Overall study results and limits: Tumor-adjacent and tumor-blood pairs displayed less overlap than did pairs of tumor regions. Tumors had a significantly higher top-250-clone fraction than blood (p = 0.039).

CDR3 length: 16 amino acids. From around 530 ng of total RNA, TCR beta-specific cDNA was reverse-transcribed using a constant-region primer. Modified slightly, ARM-PCR produced TCR beta libraries over three nested multiplex PCR rounds. Amplification in the first two PCR rounds was performed using TRBV1-TRBV30 forward primers and a C-beta reverse primer for approximately 10 cycles each. TCRdb analysed the multiplex PCR reads with MiXCR anew, one entry per CDR3 protein. The data contain around 120,000 distinct CDR3 sequences, less than 80% of them seen just once; the ten biggest clones take up around 9.7%. Unsorted bulk tissue of about 19-31 mg yielded co-extracted RNA and DNA. Each tumor was sampled at four poles and its centre.

The sequenced sample consisted of liver tumor tissue from sampling region 1. Noted subset: tumor region T1, superior pole. The clonotype originates from a woman in her fifties or sixties with primary liver carcinoma and hepatitis B virus infection. The V and J genes are TRBV12-3 or TRBV12-4 and TRBJ2-3, with D possibly matching TRBD2 (5 bases). CDR3 sequence: CTSSDVGPVRAYTHYF. In nucleotides, the CDR3 is TGTACCAGCAGTGACGTAGGGCCAGTGAGGGCCTATACGCATTATTTT.